Listed below are T cell receptor beta chains from one sample, sequenced in a study of blood T cells in healthy people across ages. MiXCR, applied by TCRdb to the 5' RACE reads, yields one record per CDR3 protein. The repertoire holds 1.8 million or so distinct CDR3 sequences, with about 39% as singletons. Sequenced material: blood. Receptor source: a human donor in good health. Both conserved end residues are part of each CDR3. A D gene is named only where the DNA matches it firmly. Size values are once, few and many counts, or a class for expanded clones, and some rows have none.

j_gene: TRBJ2-6; abundance: NA; d_gene: TRBD1; v_gene: TRBV20-1; CDR3nt: TGCAGTGCCAAGCCCGCGACAGGGGGCGAAGCTGGGGCCAACGTCCTGACTTTC; CDR3aa: CSAKPATGGEAGANVLTF
j_gene: TRBJ2-1; abundance: NA; d_gene: TRBD1; v_gene: TRBV20-1; CDR3nt: TGCAATGTCGATGACAGGGGACAGGGTAATGAGCAGTTCTTC; CDR3aa: CNVDDRGQGNEQFF
j_gene: TRBJ2-5; abundance: NA; d_gene: NA; v_gene: TRBV11-2; CDR3nt: TGTGCCAGCAGCTTAGATCGACCACCTTTGGAGACCCAGTACTTC; CDR3aa: CASSLDRPPLETQYF
j_gene: TRBJ2-1; abundance: NA; d_gene: TRBD1; v_gene: TRBV20-1; CDR3nt: TGCAGTGCTCTCCGGACAGGTAGCTCCTACAATGAGCAGTTCTTC; CDR3aa: CSALRTGSSYNEQFF
j_gene: TRBJ2-1; abundance: NA; d_gene: TRBD2; v_gene: TRBV7-3; CDR3nt: TGTGCCAGCAGCTCCCTTAGCGGGGGGAACAATGAGCAGTTCTTC; CDR3aa: CASSSLSGGNNEQFF
j_gene: TRBJ1-6; abundance: NA; d_gene: NA; v_gene: TRBV5-6; CDR3nt: TGTGCCAGCAGCTTGGATAAACCGAGCTCCTATAATTCACCCCTCCACTTT; CDR3aa: CASSLDKPSSYNSPLHF
j_gene: TRBJ2-1; abundance: NA; d_gene: NA; v_gene: TRBV20-1; CDR3nt: TGCAGTGCTAGAGATGCCACGCGAGGGAGCAATGAGCAGTTCTTC; CDR3aa: CSARDATRGSNEQFF
j_gene: TRBJ1-4; abundance: NA; d_gene: NA; v_gene: TRBV27; CDR3nt: TGTGCCAGCAGTTTTTATGGGGGTCAACTGTTTTTT; CDR3aa: CASSFYGGQLFF
j_gene: TRBJ2-5; abundance: NA; d_gene: NA; v_gene: TRBV20-1; CDR3nt: TGCAGTGCCCCAAACCAAGAGACCCAGTACTTC; CDR3aa: CSAPNQETQYF
j_gene: TRBJ2-7; abundance: few; d_gene: NA; v_gene: TRBV6-5; CDR3nt: TGTGCCAGCAGATCCGACCTCTACGAGCAGTACTTC; CDR3aa: CASRSDLYEQYF
j_gene: TRBJ1-1; abundance: few; d_gene: NA; v_gene: TRBV5-1; CDR3nt: TGCGCCAGCAGCTTGTCTATGGAGACTGAAGCTTTCTTT; CDR3aa: CASSLSMETEAFF
j_gene: TRBJ2-7; abundance: few; d_gene: NA; v_gene: TRBV6-2/TRBV6-3; CDR3nt: TGTGCCAGCAGCCGTCGGGACGGTCCAAACAAACCCCACGAGCAGTACTTC; CDR3aa: CASSRRDGPNKPHEQYF
j_gene: TRBJ1-2; abundance: NA; d_gene: NA; v_gene: TRBV5-1; CDR3nt: TGCGCCAGCAGCCCCTTGCATCGAAACTATGGCTACACCTTC; CDR3aa: CASSPLHRNYGYTF
j_gene: TRBJ1-6; abundance: few; d_gene: NA; v_gene: TRBV7-9; CDR3nt: TGTGCCAGCAACCTTGACGGGAGCTCCTATAATTCACCCCTCCACTTT; CDR3aa: CASNLDGSSYNSPLHF
j_gene: TRBJ2-5; abundance: once; d_gene: TRBD2; v_gene: TRBV6-2/TRBV6-3; CDR3nt: TGTGCCAGTCTCATGGGACTAGGGGAGACCCAGTACTTC; CDR3aa: CASLMGLGETQYF
j_gene: TRBJ1-1; abundance: NA; d_gene: NA; v_gene: TRBV7-3; CDR3nt: TGTGCCGGCAGCTCTTGGGCAGACACTGAAGCTTTCTTT; CDR3aa: CAGSSWADTEAFF
j_gene: TRBJ2-1; abundance: few; d_gene: TRBD2; v_gene: TRBV11-1; CDR3nt: TGTGCCAGCAGCTTACGCCGGGGGGGCCTTGAAGATGAGCAGTTCTTC; CDR3aa: CASSLRRGGLEDEQFF
j_gene: TRBJ1-2; abundance: NA; d_gene: NA; v_gene: TRBV4-1; CDR3nt: TGCGCCAGCAGCCACCTAGGAGGGATGGGACTTCACTATGGCTACACCTTC; CDR3aa: CASSHLGGMGLHYGYTF
j_gene: TRBJ2-5; abundance: few; d_gene: TRBD2; v_gene: TRBV20-1; CDR3nt: TGCAGTGCTAGCGGGGGGGCCTTGCAAGAGACCCAGTACTTC; CDR3aa: CSASGGALQETQYF
j_gene: TRBJ2-4; abundance: NA; d_gene: NA; v_gene: TRBV29-1; CDR3nt: TGCAGCGTTGAAAGACTATTAGCCAAAAACATTCAGTACTTC; CDR3aa: CSVERLLAKNIQYF
j_gene: TRBJ2-3; abundance: NA; d_gene: TRBD2; v_gene: TRBV7-2; CDR3nt: TGTGCCAGCAGCATGCTAGCGGGGGGGGTGGATACGCAGTATTTT; CDR3aa: CASSMLAGGVDTQYF
j_gene: TRBJ2-5; abundance: once; d_gene: TRBD2; v_gene: TRBV5-4; CDR3nt: TGTGCCAGCAGCTTGGGGGCTAGCGGGGGGGCCGGTGAGACCCAGTACTTC; CDR3aa: CASSLGASGGAGETQYF
j_gene: TRBJ1-5; abundance: NA; d_gene: TRBD1; v_gene: TRBV20-1; CDR3nt: TGCAGTGCCCCTCGGGGACAGGGTAATCAGCCCCAGCATTTT; CDR3aa: CSAPRGQGNQPQHF
j_gene: TRBJ1-5; abundance: few; d_gene: TRBD1; v_gene: TRBV27; CDR3nt: TGTGCCAGCAGTTCCAACCCCGACAGGGTTATCCAGCATTTT; CDR3aa: CASSSNPDRVIQHF
j_gene: TRBJ1-3; abundance: NA; d_gene: NA; v_gene: TRBV18; CDR3nt: TGTGCCAGCTCACCAGCAGGCACATACTCTGGAAACACCATATATTTT; CDR3aa: CASSPAGTYSGNTIYF
j_gene: TRBJ2-7; abundance: few; d_gene: NA; v_gene: TRBV5-1; CDR3nt: TGCGCCAGCAGCTTGGGGGGACGCCTGAGCTCCTACGAGCAGTACTTC; CDR3aa: CASSLGGRLSSYEQYF
j_gene: TRBJ2-6; abundance: few; d_gene: TRBD1; v_gene: TRBV12-3/TRBV12-4; CDR3nt: TGTGCCAGCAAAGAAGGTCGACAGGGCCTACGTTCTAAGGCCAACGTCCTGACTTTC; CDR3aa: CASKEGRQGLRSKANVLTF
j_gene: TRBJ1-2; abundance: many; d_gene: NA; v_gene: TRBV10-3; CDR3nt: TGTGCCAGCCACAGGGTTTCTGGGAATGGCTACACCTTC; CDR3aa: CASHRVSGNGYTF
j_gene: TRBJ2-1; abundance: few; d_gene: NA; v_gene: TRBV6-5; CDR3nt: TGTGCCAGCAGCAACAGGCTAGTCTACAATGAGCAGTTCTTC; CDR3aa: CASSNRLVYNEQFF
j_gene: TRBJ2-5; abundance: NA; d_gene: NA; v_gene: TRBV28; CDR3nt: TGTGCCAGCAGTTATCCCCTGGACAAACACCAAGAGACCCAGTACTTC; CDR3aa: CASSYPLDKHQETQYF
j_gene: TRBJ2-1; abundance: few; d_gene: TRBD2; v_gene: TRBV11-2; CDR3nt: TGTGCCAGCAGCTTAGATCTAGCGGGGGACAATGAGCAGTTCTTC; CDR3aa: CASSLDLAGDNEQFF
j_gene: TRBJ2-1; abundance: NA; d_gene: NA; v_gene: TRBV12-3/TRBV12-4; CDR3nt: TGTGCCAGCAGTTTAGGGGGGGACTGCAATGAGCAGTTCTTC; CDR3aa: CASSLGGDCNEQFF
j_gene: TRBJ1-2; abundance: few; d_gene: NA; v_gene: TRBV4-3; CDR3nt: TGCGCCTTGAATGGGCACCTATTTACTCTTTCTCTTGGCTACACCTTC; CDR3aa: CALNGHLFTLSLGYTF
j_gene: TRBJ2-7; abundance: NA; d_gene: NA; v_gene: TRBV10-3; CDR3nt: TGTGCCATCAAAGAGGACAGAACCTACGAGCAGTACTTC; CDR3aa: CAIKEDRTYEQYF
j_gene: TRBJ2-4; abundance: NA; d_gene: NA; v_gene: TRBV6-6; CDR3nt: TGTGCCAGCAGTCCCCGTTGGAGCCAAAACATTCAGTACTTC; CDR3aa: CASSPRWSQNIQYF
j_gene: TRBJ2-7; abundance: few; d_gene: NA; v_gene: TRBV28; CDR3nt: TGTGCCAACTCAAGGGCAGGGGGGACCCGTTACGAGCAGTACTTC; CDR3aa: CANSRAGGTRYEQYF